These T cell receptor beta chains were read from a single sample in a study of T cells after yellow fever vaccination. From the 5' RACE reads, TCRdb called clonotypes with MiXCR, one entry per CDR3 protein. The sample contains about 550,000 distinct CDR3 sequences, roughly 19% of which appear only once. This sample comprised PBMCs, obtained 15 days after the yellow fever booster vaccination. Receptor source: a man aged 25-45 years who received the YFV17D yellow fever vaccine. Both conserved end residues are part of each CDR3. Only part of the rows carry a size: once, few, many, or a class if the clone is expanded.

V gene | clone size | CDR3 protein
TRBV5-5 | few | CASSLAPPDTQYF
TRBV7-9 | - | CASSSGSGIPNSPLHF
TRBV11-3 | few | CASSSGAGPNTGELFF
TRBV20-1 | few | CSARGDVGGYEQYF
TRBV7-8 | many | CASSLSLPSYNEQFF
TRBV12-3/TRBV12-4 | - | CASRRSGRSSYNEQFF
TRBV6-1 | - | CASSAADSYTGELFF
TRBV30 | - | CAWSRDSYEQYF
TRBV20-1 | - | CSARDGVMSGSQPQHF
TRBV28 | - | CASSLQGSRKTQYF